The present entry profiles one TCR beta chain with its context. This clonotype was detected only a few times. Its cognate antigen has yet to be identified. There are no base qualities to consult, and no much larger clone falls within one base. This sample was included in a study of T cells in Graves' hyperthyroidism and ophthalmopathy (dated by TCRdb to between 2017 and 2020). Study-level background: Peripheral blood was sampled at the time of initial diagnosis, prior to any treatment. To identify TCR V-J signatures that set the groups apart, the researchers used a discovery cohort of 95 to 100 patients, made up of under 45 with Graves' ophthalmopathy and about 60 with stable Graves' hyperthyroidism. TCR Vbeta CDR3 sequencing of 120 to 150 peripheral blood samples (roughly 41 ophthalmopathy, about 74 hyperthyroidism and some 17 progressor patients) is reported in the paper. Prospective prediction of ophthalmopathy was tested in an independent validation cohort consisting of 18 hyperthyroidism patients and over 15 patients who later progressed to ophthalmopathy. The approximately 97 discovery patients were randomly divided into training and test sets at a 7:3 ratio. Following sampling, methimazole starting at 30 mg daily was given to hyperthyroidism patients, and high-dose intravenous methylprednisolone was given to ophthalmopathy patients. Thyroid tissue and blood T-cell repertoires from about 6 Graves' hyperthyroidism patients were also compared in the study. The investigation overall reported the following: A 13 V-J signature model separated ophthalmopathy from stable hyperthyroidism, with 87.88% sensitivity and roughly 81% specificity in cross-validation and 80%/75% in testing. In validation, the model predicted progression to ophthalmopathy a median of approximately 6.3 months before onset, with approximately 70% sensitivity and roughly 79% specificity. Blood samples also contained most of the expanded thyroid clonotypes (frequency above 0.001), which suggests that blood repertoires may reflect thyroid immune responses. Sample size was not statistically predetermined, and investigators were not blinded to group allocation.

Amplification of TCR beta CDR3 regions was carried out from RNA transcripts. The TCR CDR3 was subjected to a first round of RT-PCR using the HTBI primer set and the Qiagen OneStep RT-PCR kit. Libraries were constructed in a second round of multiplex PCR, after which size selection and purification were carried out. Sequencing of the libraries was done on an Illumina HiSeq2000 using paired-end 100 bp reads. Per the authors' processing: SOAPnuke was used to process the raw data, throwing out any read that contained adapters or uncalled bases, had a mean Phred below 15, or lacked an exact constant-primer or identifier match. COPE v1.2.5 was used to merge high-quality paired reads, and clonotypes were defined as unique nucleotide sequences. MiTCR v1.1 was used to align the clonotypes against IMGT TRBV, TRBD and TRBJ reference segments. The analysis included only V-J combinations with a frequency above 0.0001, which together covered 99% to 99.2% of the repertoires. A TCS score was defined as the ratio between F50 (clonal expansion) and ExV (chaos), using BLOSUM62-based TCRdist between CDR3 peptides within each V-J. Welch's t-statistics and random forest reduced 500 to 550 V-J features to around 14, which were used in a naive Bayes classifier (R e1071). TCRdb reprocessing: public reads trimmed at Q25 with fastp, clones called with MiXCR, in-frame beta chains kept. Each entry merges the rows of one CDR3 protein and shows their most common DNA and genes. V and J calls and clone size were set by TCRdb, not the authors. In all, the sample holds hundreds of thousands of distinct CDR3 sequences, and just under 20% of those were seen once. The ten largest make up less than 55% of the sample.

In the ophthalmopathy patients, disease was moderately to severely active, with a Clinical Activity Score of 3 or more, a NOSPECS grade of 4 or more, and a duration of less than 3 months. Exclusion was applied to patients with uncontrolled infections, other autoimmune diseases, pregnancy or lactation. Diagnoses were based on clinical symptoms, serum thyroxine and TRAb, thyroid ultrasound and orbital computed tomography. PBMCs were isolated from more than 8 ml of fresh peripheral blood by Ficoll-Paque density gradient centrifugation. Total RNA was extracted with Trizol reagent, and quality was checked on an Agilent 2100 Bioanalyzer. V is shortened by 4 bases, J by 1 base, and the region joining them spans 6 bases. The CDR3 sequence holds 12 residues, the cysteine and phenylalanine included. Only CDR3 DNA remains: 36 bases, in frame from the first base. The germline V gene (reference sequence) specifies GTSNPN as CDR1 and SVGIG as CDR2.

Sequencing was done on a sample of blood. The sequence came from a man aged 35-49 years with Graves' ophthalmopathy. The chain employs TRBV30 and TRBJ2-3; no D segment can be confidently identified. The DNA sequence reads TGTGCCTGGACACGGGGCACAGATACGCAGTATTTT. Its amino acids are CAWTRGTDTQYF.